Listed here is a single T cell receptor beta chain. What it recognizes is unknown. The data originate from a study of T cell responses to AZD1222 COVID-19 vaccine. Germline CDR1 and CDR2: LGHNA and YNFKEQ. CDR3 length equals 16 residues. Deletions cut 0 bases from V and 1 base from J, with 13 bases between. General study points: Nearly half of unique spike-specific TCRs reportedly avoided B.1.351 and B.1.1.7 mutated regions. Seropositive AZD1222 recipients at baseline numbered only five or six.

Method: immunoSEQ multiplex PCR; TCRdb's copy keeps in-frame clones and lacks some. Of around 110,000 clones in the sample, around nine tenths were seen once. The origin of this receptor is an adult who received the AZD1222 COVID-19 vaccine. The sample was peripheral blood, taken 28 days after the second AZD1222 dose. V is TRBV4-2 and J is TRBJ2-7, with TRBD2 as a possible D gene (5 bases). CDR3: CASSQDHRRGSYEQYF. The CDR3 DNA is TGTGCCAGCAGCCAAGACCATCGTCGGGGATCCTACGAGCAGTACTTC.